These 2 T cell receptor beta chains were all obtained from the same sample, sequenced in a study of cytomegalovirus exposure and HLA in healthy donors. Generated by immunoSEQ multiplex PCR, the TCRdb table keeps only in-frame clones and is missing some. The sample records fewer than 250,000 clones, around 90% being singletons. The sequenced sample was PBMCs. The receptors here all came from a woman aged 18-29 years in good health and CMV-seropositive.

The V gene is TRBV30, the J gene TRBJ2-2; the D is unclear. The V gene's germline CDR1 is GTSNPN and CDR2 SVGIG (reference sequence). The CDR3 covers 13 residues. V was shortened by 3 bases and J by 5 bases, with 10 bases between the two germline ends. This CDR3 is CAWRTVRTGELFF. As DNA, the CDR3 is TGTGCCTGGAGGACTGTACGGACCGGGGAGCTGTTTTTT.

This clone turned up a few times. This chain joins TRBV11-2 and TRBJ2-7, with a tentative D call TRBD2 (6 bases). Trimming stripped 5 bases from V and 1 base from J, with 12 bases between. The CDR3 sequence is 14 residues long. In germline, CDR1 is SGHAT, CDR2 FQNNGV. CDR3 DNA: TGTGCCAGCAGCCGGGACTTACGTTCCTACGAGCAGTACTTC. Translated, it gives CASSRDLRSYEQYF.